The clone carrying this T cell receptor (beta chain) has a count of ten or more. Antigen: not known. The ends were cut back, 6 bases at V and 0 bases at J, with 12 bases in the middle. Germline V gives CDR1 LGHNA, CDR2 YNFKEQ. The CDR3 is made up of 15 amino acids. Construction of TCR beta libraries was performed using quantitative 5'-RACE with molecular barcodes. TCRdb redid the calling of the 5' RACE reads with MiXCR, one entry per CDR3 protein. The table records approximately 300,000 distinct CDR3 sequences, 6.5% to 10% of them present only once. This entry belongs to a study of CD8 T cells in ankylosing spondylitis. Study conclusions and caveats: Within matched ankylosing spondylitis synovial fluid, disease-linked clones were reportedly significantly enriched. About 8 highly homologous variants made up a TCR beta motif, and this motif appeared characteristic of ankylosing spondylitis blood. Prior work had noted some motif variants in reactive arthritis blood and synovial fluid. Disease-linked clones had a CD8+ phenotype and relatively low frequency in peripheral blood.

The clonotype originates from a male donor with ankylosing spondylitis. J is TRBJ2-1 and V is TRBV4-2; D not resolved. The material sequenced was blood, either unsorted or a sorted T cell fraction (not recorded which). CDR3 protein: CASRRTRSSYNEQFF. The CDR3 nucleotides read TGTGCCAGCAGGCGGACCCGAAGCTCCTACAATGAGCAGTTCTTC.